What follows are 2 T cell receptor beta chains derived from one specimen sequenced in a study of neurological immune-mediated disorders. TCRdb reanalysed the 5' RACE reads using MiXCR and keeps one entry per CDR3 protein. The repertoire holds about 10,000 distinct CDR3 sequences, with 20% to 25% as singletons. Sample: CD8+ T cells from blood. The receptors derive from a woman aged 55-69 years with HTLV-1-associated myelopathy (HAM/TSP).

This clonotype ranks as medium-sized. J is TRBJ2-3 and V is TRBV20-1; 10 bases map to TRBD2. V shed 4 bases, J shed 4 bases, and the junction held 5 bases outside the gene matches. CDR1 is DFQATT and CDR2 is SNEGSKA in the germline V gene (reference sequence). This CDR3 region has 14 residues. The CDR3 sequence is CSAISGGAADTQYF. The CDR3 DNA reads TGCAGTGCTATAAGCGGGGGGGCCGCAGATACGCAGTATTTT.

This clonotype was counted at least ten times. V is TRBV5-6 and J is TRBJ2-7; unclear D gene. Germline V lookup: CDR1 SGHDT, CDR2 YYEEEE. The CDR3 is 13 residues long. V lost 0 bases and J lost 0, with 4 bases in between. CDR3 loop: CASSLELSYEQYF. The CDR3 DNA sequence: TGTGCCAGCAGCTTGGAACTCTCCTACGAGCAGTACTTC.